This T cell receptor beta chain was recorded in a study of blood T cell repertoires in COVID-19. Study information: T cells, B-cell-depleted T cells, or PBMCs supplied cDNA or gDNA.

This clone has only one observation. The protocol was immunoSEQ multiplex PCR, while the TCRdb copy is restricted to in-frame clones and leaves out a portion. The sample carries some 300,000 clones, around four fifths recorded once. The ends lost 6 bases at V and 1 base at J; junction bases unmatched: 6. Germline V gene lookup returns CDR1 SGHRS and CDR2 YFSETQ. This CDR3 region has 16 residues. The origin of this receptor is a woman in her forties or fifties with active or convalescent COVID-19. The sample was peripheral blood. The genes are TRBV5-1 and TRBJ2-1; 11 bases are shared with TRBD2. CDR3 region: CASKASGGQSYNEQFF. The CDR3 nucleotides are TGCGCCAGCAAGGCTAGCGGGGGGCAATCCTACAATGAGCAGTTCTTC.